Detailed here is one TCR beta chain. Libraries were prepared by immunoSEQ multiplex PCR; TCRdb keeps only in-frame clonotypes and omits some of them. The data show about 120,000 clones, around 95% seen once. These data are taken from a study of OX40 agonist ivuxolimab in advanced cancers. The CDR3 is 14 residues long. V lost 4 bases and J 4 bases, leaving 13 bases between the germline ends. The germline V gene has CDR1 LGHNA and CDR2 YNFKEQ. The chain joins TRBV4-2 to TRBJ2-5, with D perhaps assigned TRBD1 or TRBD2 (5 bases each). The sample was CD4+ or CD8+ T cells sorted from blood, taken in a trial of the OX40 agonist ivuxolimab. The TCR comes from an adult with an advanced solid tumor such as melanoma, head and neck, liver or kidney cancer. The CDR3 is CASSRPGDGETQYF. The DNA of the CDR3 is TGTGCCAGCAGCCGTCCCGGGGACGGAGAGACCCAGTACTTC.